Below are 32 T cell receptor beta chains sequenced from a single sample in a study of CD8 T cells in ankylosing spondylitis. TCRdb called the 5' RACE reads again in MiXCR, with one record for every CDR3 protein. The sample has around 150,000 distinct CDR3 sequences; 18% are singletons. Material for sequencing was blood, either unsorted or a sorted T cell fraction (not recorded which). The receptor set was obtained from a male donor with ankylosing spondylitis or in good health (not recorded which).

The chain couples TRBV2 to TRBJ1-1; weak D call: TRBD1 (6 bases). Looked up from germline, CDR1 is SNHLY and CDR2 is FYNNEI. V was clipped by 6 bases and J by 3 bases, with 11 bases between them. The CDR3 is 13 amino acids. CDR3 protein: CASSGRGDTEAFF. In nucleotides, the CDR3 is TGTGCCAGCAGCGGCAGGGGCGACACTGAAGCTTTCTTT. The full variable domain, its missing parts supplied by reference TRBV2 and TRBJ1-1, is EPEVTQTPSHQVTQMGQEVILRCVPISNHLYFYWYRQILGQKVEFLVSFYNNEISEKSEIFDDQFSVERPDGSNFTLKIRSTKLEDSAMYFCASSGRGDTEAFFGQGTRLTVV.

The chain has TRBV7-9 and TRBJ2-1; D uncertain. The CDR3 is made up of 11 amino acids. CDR1 and CDR2 from the germline V gene are SEHNR and FQNEAQ (reference sequence). Trimming pared 6 bases from V and 8 bases from J, leaving 8 bases between. The CDR3 sequence is CASRRTYEQFF. The DNA for the CDR3 is TGTGCCAGCAGACGAACCTATGAGCAGTTCTTC.

Many counts were recorded for this clonotype. V is TRBV14 and J is TRBJ2-1; a possible D gene is TRBD1 (6 bases). V was trimmed by 1 base and J by 6 bases, leaving 10 bases between them. Germline V gives CDR1 SGHDN, CDR2 FVKESK. This CDR3 has 14 residues. The CDR3: CASSQVTGLNEQFF. The CDR3 region has the DNA TGTGCCAGCAGCCAAGTGACAGGACTCAATGAGCAGTTCTTC.

The genes are TRBV20-1 and TRBJ2-1; TRBD1 matches 7 bases. The CDR3 loop spans 16 amino acids. Germline V gene sequence: CDR1 DFQATT, CDR2 SNEGSKA (reference sequence). J gave up 4 bases and V 6 bases, and 15 bases lay outside the gene matches. This chain's CDR3 is CSALRTGSLRYNEQFF. The CDR3 DNA sequence: TGCAGTGCCCTCCGGACAGGTTCTCTACGGTACAATGAGCAGTTCTTC.

This clonotype was counted ten times or more. V gene TRBV7-2 combines with J gene TRBJ2-3; TRBD2 might be the D (6 bases). Germline CDR1 SGHTA, CDR2 FQGNSA. The CDR3 has 14 amino acids. V was cut by 1 base and J by 4 bases, with 9 bases left in between. The chain's CDR3 is CASSLVGGADTQYF. CDR3 in DNA: TGTGCCAGCAGCTTAGTGGGGGGAGCAGATACGCAGTATTTT.

The gene calls are TRBV7-8 and TRBJ1-1; no definite D call. Germline V CDR1 and CDR2: SGHVS, FQNEAQ. Trimming took off 0 bases at V and 3 bases at J, with 11 bases between the two ends. CDR3 length: 15 residues. The CDR3 DNA reads TGTGCCAGCAGCTTAGCGGTGGGGAGGGACACTGAAGCTTTCTTT. Protein: CASSLAVGRDTEAFF.

The chain recombines TRBV12-3 or TRBV12-4 with TRBJ1-2; a possible D gene is TRBD1 (5 bases). The V gene lost 5 bases and the J gene lost 5 bases, with 21 bases spanning the gap. The CDR3 runs 16 residues. CDR3 in DNA: TGTGCCAGCAGTCTCGGAAGCGCGGGGGATCTATATGGCTACACCTTC. Amino acids: CASSLGSAGDLYGYTF.

At least ten counts were recorded for this clonotype. V and J are TRBV5-1 and TRBJ2-2; D remains ambiguous. Germline V lookup: CDR1 SGHRS, CDR2 YFSETQ. The CDR3 length is 14 residues. Trimming took 4 bases from V and 0 from J, leaving 7 bases between them. The CDR3 is CASSPGANTGELFF. The CDR3 region has the DNA TGCGCCAGCAGCCCCGGCGCGAACACCGGGGAGCTGTTTTTT.

In its sample, this clonotype was seen many times. The rearrangement joins TRBV20-1 to TRBJ2-7, with 9 nucleotides matching TRBD1. Unmatched junction bases numbered 10, after V lost 4 bases and J lost 6 bases. CDR1 and CDR2 from the germline V gene are DFQATT and SNEGSKA (reference sequence). The CDR3 loop spans 14 amino acids. CDR3 sequence (DNA): TGCAGTGCTAAACAGGGGGCGTCTATCGGCGAGCAGTACTTC. Protein sequence: CSAKQGASIGEQYF.

The chain uses TRBV5-8 and TRBJ1-4; D may be TRBD1 (6 bases). In germline, CDR1 is SGHTS, CDR2 YDEGEE. This CDR3 contains 16 residues. V was shortened by 5 bases and J by 8 bases, with 22 bases between the two germline ends. The CDR3 sequence: CASRPSGATLGEKLFF. In nucleotides, the CDR3 is TGTGCCAGCAGGCCCTCGGGGGCGACTTTGGGAGAAAAACTGTTTTTT.

This clonotype was seen at least ten times. J is TRBJ2-2 and V is TRBV28, with 9 nucleotides matching TRBD2. V gave up 1 base and J gave up 2 bases; unmatched junction bases: 2. Germline CDR1 and CDR2: MDHEN and SYDVKM. CDR3 size: 16 residues. The CDR3 here is CASSLFSGGNTGELFF. The DNA of the CDR3 is TGTGCCAGCAGTTTATTTAGCGGGGGAAACACCGGGGAGCTGTTTTTT.

This clonotype was seen ten or more times. This chain uses TRBV10-3 with TRBJ2-2; D call uncertain. CDR1 and CDR2 from the germline V gene are ENHRY and SYGVKD. The germline V and J ends were trimmed by 3 bases and 2 bases, with 10 bases remaining between them. CDR3 size: 15 residues. Here the CDR3 DNA reads TGTGCCATCAGTGACGGAACGGCCAACACCGGGGAGCTGTTTTTT. Amino acid sequence: CAISDGTANTGELFF.

The chain carries TRBV5-1 and TRBJ2-1, with 12 nucleotides matching TRBD1. Germline CDR1 reads SGHRS; CDR2 reads YFSETQ. The CDR3 contains 17 residues. Trimming cost V 7 bases and J 1 base; bases outside gene matches: 9. Here the CDR3 reads CASLGTGGAGSYNEQFF. CDR3 in DNA: TGCGCCAGCCTTGGGACAGGGGGCGCCGGGTCCTACAATGAGCAGTTCTTC.

This chain links TRBV7-4 with TRBJ1-1; D remains unclear. V was cut by 5 bases and J by 11 bases, with 21 bases left in between. This CDR3 is built from 14 residues. The germline V gene encodes CDR1 SGHVT and CDR2 SQSDAQ. As DNA, the CDR3 is TGTGCCAGCAGCCTATATCCGGACCGGTTCGGGGCTTTCTTT. Its protein is CASSLYPDRFGAFF.

This sequence joins TRBV5-1 and TRBJ2-7, with 8 bases lining up with TRBD2. The CDR3 is 15 residues long. Germline V CDR1 and CDR2: SGHRS, YFSETQ. The V segment lost 0 bases and the J segment 3 bases; nucleotides outside the gene matches: 5. The CDR3 bases are TGCGCCAGCAGCTTGGCCGGGACTAGTCACTACGAGCAGTACTTC. This encodes CASSLAGTSHYEQYF.

This clonotype was detected many times. The rearrangement uses TRBV5-1 and TRBJ1-4, with 8 positions matching TRBD1. With V trimmed by 3 bases and J by 5 bases, 0 bases remained unmatched. Looked up from germline, CDR1 is SGHRS and CDR2 is YFSETQ. This CDR3 comprises 13 residues. CDR3 sequence: CASSSGGNEKLFF. CDR3 in DNA: TGCGCCAGCAGCTCAGGGGGCAATGAAAAACTGTTTTTT.

Ten or more counts support this clonotype. The rearrangement joins TRBV4-1 to TRBJ2-1, with a weak D call TRBD2 (5 bases). The germline V gene encodes CDR1 MGHRA and CDR2 YSYEKL. V lost 0 bases and J lost 0, with 9 bases in between. The CDR3 runs 16 residues. Here the CDR3 DNA reads TGCGCCAGCAGCCAAGAGGGGAGTGGCTCCTACAATGAGCAGTTCTTC. Protein sequence: CASSQEGSGSYNEQFF.

This clonotype was detected only a few times. The rearrangement joins TRBV6-1 to TRBJ1-2, with a possible D match to TRBD1 (5 bases). Trimming removed 5 bases from V and 8 bases from J, with 9 bases in between. Per the germline V gene, CDR1 is MNHNS and CDR2 is SASEGT. The CDR3 is made up of 11 amino acids. The CDR3 nucleotides are TGTGCCAGCAGTTTCGGGGGGGGCTACACCTTC. Amino acid sequence: CASSFGGGYTF.

The CDR3 sequence: CASSLGGGRATGELFF. CDR3 DNA: TGTGCCAGCAGTTTAGGCGGCGGGAGGGCCACCGGGGAGCTGTTTTTT. The chain links TRBV12-3 or TRBV12-4 to TRBJ2-2; TRBD2 matches at 9 bases. The CDR3 consists of 16 residues. The V segment lost 1 base and the J segment 4 bases; nucleotides outside the gene matches: 4.

This chain uses TRBV2 with TRBJ2-5; TRBD1 aligns across 7 bases. V was pared by 6 bases and J by 2 bases, with 0 bases of the junction left unmatched. There are 12 residues in the CDR3. CDR1 is SNHLY, CDR2 FYNNEI, per germline. The CDR3 spells CASRGQQETQYF. CDR3 DNA: TGTGCCAGCAGGGGACAGCAAGAGACCCAGTACTTC.

This clonotype was counted at least ten times. The chain recombines TRBV28 with TRBJ1-6, with D unclear. V dropped 3 bases and J dropped 10 bases, with 1 base sitting between them. CDR3 size: 10 residues. Per germline, CDR1 MDHEN and CDR2 SYDVKM. The CDR3 loop reads CASSFSPLHF. CDR3 sequence (DNA): TGTGCCAGCAGTTTCTCACCCCTCCACTTT.

This clonotype was picked up many times. The chain carries TRBV7-2 and TRBJ1-1; D not certain. The CDR3 covers 14 residues. V dropped 2 bases and J dropped 1 base, with 8 bases sitting between them. The germline V gene has CDR1 SGHTA and CDR2 FQGNSA. The CDR3 protein is CASSLYRENTEAFF. CDR3 bases: TGTGCCAGCAGCTTATATCGGGAGAACACTGAAGCTTTCTTT.

This clonotype has a count of ten or more. The V and J genes are TRBV19 and TRBJ2-2; TRBD2 agrees at 9 bases. The CDR3 consists of 16 residues. The ends lost 5 bases at V and 0 bases at J; junction bases unmatched: 4. CDR1 and CDR2 from the germline V gene are LNHDA and SQIVND (reference sequence). CDR3 protein: CASSRAGGTNTGELFF. The DNA for the CDR3 is TGTGCCAGTAGTCGAGCGGGAGGAACGAACACCGGGGAGCTGTTTTTT.

This clonotype was counted ten times or more. The chain employs TRBV10-2 and TRBJ2-2; D is perhaps TRBD1 or TRBD2 (6 bases each). The CDR3 spans 14 residues. CDR1 is WSHSY, CDR2 SAAADI, per germline. The V and J ends lost 5 bases and 5 bases respectively, with 12 bases between them. The CDR3 DNA reads as TGCGCCAGCAGTCAGGAGGGGGAAACCGGGGAGCTGTTTTTT. As protein: CASSQEGETGELFF.

This clonotype was detected many times. The V call is TRBV4-2, the J call TRBJ1-1; a weak D match, TRBD1 (5 bases). Looked up from germline, CDR1 is LGHNA and CDR2 is YNFKEQ. V lost 1 base and J 5 bases, leaving 11 bases between the germline ends. The CDR3 extends over 14 amino acids. DNA for the CDR3: TGTGCCAGCAGCCAAGGTGCGGGGGAGACTGAAGCTTTCTTT. Translating gives CASSQGAGETEAFF.

Concerning this clonotype itself: This may come from a read error, since a much larger clone is one base off. The rearrangement uses TRBV29-1 and TRBJ1-2; 7 bases line up with TRBD1. The germline CDR1 and CDR2 sequences are SQVTM and ANQGSEA. V trimming: 4 bases; J trimming: 4 bases; junction bases outside the gene matches: 9. CDR3 size: 14 residues. CDR3 residues: CSVGGGTDLYGYTF. The CDR3 bases are TGCAGCGTTGGCGGCGGGACAGACCTCTATGGCTACACCTTC. Supplemented by reference TRBV29-1 and TRBJ1-2, the full variable domain reads SAVISQKPSRDICQRGTSLTIQCQVDSQVTMMFWYRQQPGQSLTLIATANQGSEATYESGFVIDKFPISRPNLTFSTLTVSNMSPEDSSIYLCSVGGGTDLYGYTFGSGTRLTVV.

V gene TRBV4-2 combines with J gene TRBJ1-6; TRBD1 agrees at 9 bases. The CDR3 loop spans 14 amino acids. The germline V gene has CDR1 LGHNA and CDR2 YNFKEQ. V shed 4 bases, J shed 8 bases, and the junction held 3 bases outside the gene matches. The CDR3 loop is CASSRTGEDSPLHF. In nucleotides, the CDR3 is TGTGCCAGCAGCCGGACAGGGGAAGATTCACCCCTCCACTTT.

The chain joins TRBV7-9 to TRBJ1-1; TRBD1 matches 8 bases. With 5 bases clipped from V and 4 bases from J, the junction kept 9 bases outside the gene matches. The CDR3 has 15 residues. The germline gives CDR1 SEHNR, CDR2 FQNEAQ (reference sequence). This chain's CDR3 is CASSTRQGTPTEAFF. CDR3 DNA sequence: TGTGCCAGCAGCACTCGACAGGGGACTCCCACTGAAGCTTTCTTT.

This clonotype appeared many times. The CDR3 DNA is TGCAGTGCTAGAGCCATCGCCCGGATTTTCAATCAGCCCCAGCATTTT. Amino acids: CSARAIARIFNQPQHF. The chain combines TRBV20-1 with TRBJ1-5, with D uncertain. Germline V lookup: CDR1 DFQATT, CDR2 SNEGSKA (reference sequence). Trimming removed 1 base from V and 3 bases from J, with 16 bases in between. This CDR3 is 16 amino acids long.

This chain links TRBV20-1 with TRBJ1-1, with 7 bases aligning to TRBD1. The CDR3 contains 13 residues. V trimming: 5 bases; J trimming: 4 bases; junction bases outside the gene matches: 7. Per germline, CDR1 DFQATT and CDR2 SNEGSKA (reference sequence). CDR3 bases: TGCAGTGCTGCCCAGGGGGTAGCCACTGAAGCTTTCTTT. Translated, it gives CSAAQGVATEAFF.

This clonotype has more than one count but fewer than ten. The rearrangement links TRBV2 to TRBJ1-1; 8 nucleotides align to TRBD1. The CDR3 totals 13 residues. CDR1 and CDR2 (germline): SNHLY, FYNNEI. The CDR3 nucleotides are TGTGGACTTCGGACAGGGAAAAACACTGAAGCTTTCTTT. This gives the protein CGLRTGKNTEAFF.

Only a few counts were recorded for this clonotype. The chain joins TRBV28 to TRBJ1-1; D unresolved. Germline V gene sequence: CDR1 MDHEN, CDR2 SYDVKM. This CDR3 is built from 13 residues. The V end was cut by 6 bases, the J end by 4 bases, with 12 bases between. The CDR3 DNA follows: TGTGCCAGCAGCGTCCGGTGGGCCACTGAAGCTTTCTTT. Protein sequence: CASSVRWATEAFF.